This T cell receptor beta chain emerged from a study of control samples from healthy donors and cancer patients. V gave up 3 bases and J gave up 7 bases, with 16 bases separating them. Germline assignment: CDR1 SGHKS and CDR2 YYEKEE (reference sequence). This CDR3 comprises 14 residues. Some clones are missing from TCRdb's copy, which holds only in-frame ones; the method was immunoSEQ multiplex PCR. The sample contains about 76,000 clones, 89% of which appear only once. The chain is built from TRBV5-5 and TRBJ1-1; weak D call: TRBD1 (5 bases). The clonotype comes from a woman in her fifties or sixties with colorectal cancer. The specimen was PBMCs. The CDR3 loop is CASSYGTPGIEAFF. The CDR3 region has the DNA TGTGCCAGCAGCTACGGGACCCCGGGTATTGAAGCTTTCTTT.